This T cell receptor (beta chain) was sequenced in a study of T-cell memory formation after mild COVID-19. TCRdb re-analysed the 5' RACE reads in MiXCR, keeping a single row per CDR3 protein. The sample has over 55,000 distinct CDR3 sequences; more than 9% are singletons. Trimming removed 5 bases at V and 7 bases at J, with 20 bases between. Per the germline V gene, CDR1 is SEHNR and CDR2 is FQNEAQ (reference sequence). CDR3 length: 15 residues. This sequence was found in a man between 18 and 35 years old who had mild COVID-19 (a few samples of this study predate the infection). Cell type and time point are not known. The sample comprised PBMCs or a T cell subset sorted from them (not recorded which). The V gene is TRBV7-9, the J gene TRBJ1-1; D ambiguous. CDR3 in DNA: TGTGCCAGCAGCCACTATCGACCTCAGCCAAATGAAGCTTTCTTT. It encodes CASSHYRPQPNEAFF.